One sample yielded the 25 T cell receptor beta chains listed below, sequenced in a study of T cell repertoires and HLA-DP antigens. Antigens for these TCRs are unknown. The protocol was immunoSEQ multiplex PCR, while the TCRdb copy is restricted to in-frame clones and leaves out a portion. The sample holds almost 90,000 clones, around nine tenths seen once. What was sequenced was CD4+ T cells from PBMCs. The receptors stem from a man aged 45 to 65 in good health and CMV-seronegative.

This chain uses TRBV6-4 with TRBJ1-6, with D perhaps matching TRBD1 (6 bases). Germline V gene lookup returns CDR1 MRHNA and CDR2 SNTAGT. V dropped 4 bases and J dropped 8 bases, with 9 bases sitting between them. The CDR3 runs to 13 residues. CDR3 DNA sequence: TGTGCCAGCAGTGCGGCAGGGGATTCACCCCTCCACTTT. This codes for CASSAAGDSPLHF.

This sequence joins TRBV19 and TRBJ2-1; perhaps D is TRBD1 or TRBD2 (6 bases each). The CDR3 runs 14 residues. V lost 4 bases, J lost 6 bases, and 13 bases lay in between. Germline V gene lookup returns CDR1 LNHDA and CDR2 SQIVND (reference sequence). The CDR3 region is CASSKRGEVNEQFF. In nucleotides, the CDR3 is TGTGCCAGTAGTAAGAGGGGGGAGGTCAATGAGCAGTTCTTC.

The V call is TRBV6-5, the J call TRBJ1-2; D gene uncertain. Germline CDR1 is MNHEY and CDR2 is SVGAGI. This CDR3 spans 13 amino acids. The V and J ends lost 6 bases and 3 bases respectively, with 11 bases between them. The CDR3 nucleotides are TGTGCCAGCAGAGCGGGCCGGTACTATGGCTACACCTTC. Its protein product is CASRAGRYYGYTF.

The chain uses TRBV19 and TRBJ2-3, with D hard to call. Germline values: CDR1 LNHDA, CDR2 SQIVND (reference sequence). Trimming removed 3 bases from V and 4 bases from J, with 8 bases in between. The CDR3 extends over 13 amino acids. The CDR3 DNA reads as TGTGCCAGTAGTATTGGTAAGGCAGATACGCAGTATTTT. Translation: CASSIGKADTQYF.

The chain combines TRBV19 with TRBJ2-7; the D is unclear. The germline V gene encodes CDR1 LNHDA and CDR2 SQIVND (reference sequence). CDR3 length equals 15 residues. Trimming removed 10 bases from V and 0 bases from J, with 19 bases in between. In DNA, the CDR3 is TGTGCCACCCAATACCAAGGGATGAGCTCCTACGAGCAGTACTTC. This encodes CATQYQGMSSYEQYF.

The CDR3 bases are TGTGCCTGGAGTGGCCCTACGATAGACAGGTTGAGCTCCTACGAGCAGTACTTC. It yields the protein CAWSGPTIDRLSSYEQYF. This sequence joins TRBV30 and TRBJ2-7, with a weak D call TRBD1 (6 bases). Looked up from germline, CDR1 is GTSNPN and CDR2 is SVGIG (reference sequence). Trimming removed 1 base at V and 0 bases at J, with 22 bases between. The CDR3 covers 18 residues.

This rearrangement joins TRBV5-1 to TRBJ1-4; D is perhaps TRBD1 (6 bases). Germline CDR1 SGHRS, CDR2 YFSETQ. This CDR3 has 13 residues. The V end lost 4 bases, the J end lost 8 bases, and 12 bases lay between the germline ends. For the CDR3, the DNA is TGCGCCAGCAGCCAGACAGGAGGCGAAAAACTGTTTTTT. It encodes CASSQTGGEKLFF.

The chain employs TRBV11-2 and TRBJ2-7; the D gene is possibly TRBD2 (6 bases). The V and J ends lost 1 base and 3 bases respectively, with 7 bases between them. CDR1 SGHAT and CDR2 FQNNGV come from the germline V gene. The CDR3 is made up of 13 amino acids. The CDR3 here is CASSLAGLYEQYF. DNA for the CDR3: TGTGCCAGCAGCTTAGCGGGACTCTACGAGCAGTACTTC.

The genes are TRBV5-1 and TRBJ2-1; TRBD2 matches 10 bases. CDR1 is SGHRS and CDR2 is YFSETQ in the germline V gene. CDR3 length: 14 amino acids. The ends lost 5 bases at V and 9 bases at J; junction bases unmatched: 8. The CDR3 DNA reads as TGCGCCAGCAGAAGCGGGGGGGCGTCCGGTGAGCAGTTCTTC. Translated, it gives CASRSGGASGEQFF.

V gene TRBV19 combines with J gene TRBJ2-2; 8 nucleotides match TRBD1. The CDR3 has 16 residues. Germline-derived CDR1 and CDR2 are LNHDA and SQIVND (reference sequence). V lost 4 bases and J lost 2; bases outside the gene matches: 6. The CDR3 loop is CASSRSGTGNTGELFF. For the CDR3, the DNA is TGTGCCAGTAGTAGATCCGGGACAGGAAACACCGGGGAGCTGTTTTTT. Full variable domain (rest looked up from reference TRBV19 and TRBJ2-2): DGGITQSPKYLFRKEGQNVTLSCEQNLNHDAMYWYRQDPGQGLRLIYYSQIVNDFQKGDIAEGYSVSREKKESFPLTVTSAQKNPTAFYLCASSRSGTGNTGELFFGEGSRLTVL.

This chain connects TRBV29-1 to TRBJ1-1; possibly TRBD1 for D (5 bases). The CDR3 has 16 residues. The germline V gene encodes CDR1 SQVTM and CDR2 ANQGSEA. Trimming shortened V by 8 bases and J by 0 bases, and 22 bases separated the two germline ends. The CDR3 spells CSSGVSGSGMNTEAFF. DNA of the CDR3: TGCAGCTCTGGGGTATCAGGGTCGGGGATGAACACTGAAGCTTTCTTT.

V usage is TRBV7-2 and J usage is TRBJ2-7; no clear D. CDR1 and CDR2 from the germline V gene are SGHTA and FQGNSA. V lost 5 bases and J lost 2, with 10 bases in between. The CDR3 runs 13 residues. The CDR3 region is CASSVPATYEQYF. The DNA for the CDR3 is TGTGCCAGCAGCGTTCCGGCGACCTACGAGCAGTACTTC.

The V gene is TRBV6-1, the J gene TRBJ2-1, with 7 bases fitting TRBD1. Germline V gene sequence: CDR1 MNHNS, CDR2 SASEGT. This CDR3 comprises 13 residues. Trimming cost V 6 bases and J 8 bases; bases outside gene matches: 7. CDR3 bases: TGTGCCAGCAGGCGAGACAGGGTTGATGAGCAGTTCTTC. As protein: CASRRDRVDEQFF.

This chain connects TRBV30 to TRBJ1-4; perhaps TRBD1 as D (6 bases). From germline, CDR1 is GTSNPN and CDR2 SVGIG (reference sequence). This CDR3 is 13 amino acids long. The V gene lost 3 bases and the J gene lost 5 bases, with 10 bases spanning the gap. CDR3 residues: CAWRAGGNEKLFF. In DNA, the CDR3 is TGTGCCTGGAGAGCGGGGGGCAATGAAAAACTGTTTTTT.

The chain is built from TRBV5-1 and TRBJ1-1; no clear D. Germline V gives CDR1 SGHRS, CDR2 YFSETQ. The CDR3 spans 14 residues. V was shortened by 1 base and J by 1 base, with 8 bases between the two germline ends. As DNA, the CDR3 is TGCGCCAGCAGCTTGAACCTAGGGAACACTGAAGCTTTCTTT. Translating gives CASSLNLGNTEAFF.

The chain uses TRBV19 and TRBJ1-2; D is ambiguous. The CDR3 runs 14 residues. Deletions cut 5 bases from V and 0 bases from J, with 10 bases between. Germline CDR1 LNHDA, CDR2 SQIVND (reference sequence). In DNA form, the CDR3 reads TGTGCCAGTAGTGGAGGCATTCCTAACTATGGCTACACCTTC. Amino acids: CASSGGIPNYGYTF.

The genes are TRBV2 and TRBJ2-5; TRBD1 matches 8 bases. V lost 3 bases and J lost 7; bases outside the gene matches: 4. Germline loops: CDR1 SNHLY, CDR2 FYNNEI. There are 13 residues in the CDR3. CDR3 DNA sequence: TGTGCCAGCAGTGACAGGGGGCTTGGGACCCAGTACTTC. Translated, it gives CASSDRGLGTQYF.

This CDR3 is CASSFRTALTDTQYF. In DNA form, the CDR3 reads TGCGCCAGCAGCTTCCGGACAGCGCTAACAGATACGCAGTATTTT. The chain couples TRBV5-1 to TRBJ2-3; D is possibly TRBD1 (6 bases). Germline values: CDR1 SGHRS, CDR2 YFSETQ. This CDR3 has 15 amino acids. V was clipped by 2 bases and J by 3 bases, with 13 bases between them.

The CDR3 reads CASSPADRENSPLHF. The CDR3 DNA is TGTGCCAGCTCACCTGCAGACAGGGAGAATTCACCCCTCCACTTT. This sequence joins TRBV18 and TRBJ1-6, with 7 bases matching TRBD1. From germline, CDR1 is KGHSH and CDR2 LQKENI. This CDR3 contains 15 residues. V trimming: 3 bases; J trimming: 7 bases; junction bases outside the gene matches: 6.

The gene calls are TRBV7-2 and TRBJ1-1; 10 nucleotides agree with TRBD1. Germline V CDR1 and CDR2: SGHTA, FQGNSA. V was clipped by 5 bases and J by 3 bases; unmatched bases: 6. The length of the CDR3 is 15 residues. The CDR3 is CASSRDRGSDTEAFF. Written as DNA, the CDR3 is TGTGCCAGCAGCCGGGACAGGGGATCGGACACTGAAGCTTTCTTT.

This sequence joins TRBV30 and TRBJ1-2, with D maybe TRBD1 (5 bases). Germline assignment: CDR1 GTSNPN and CDR2 SVGIG (reference sequence). The V and J ends lost 7 bases and 12 bases respectively, with 15 bases between them. This CDR3 region has 10 residues. In DNA form, the CDR3 reads TGTGCCTCCTCAGACATGGGACACACCTTC. Residues: CASSDMGHTF. Full variable domain (rest looked up from reference TRBV30 and TRBJ1-2): SQTIHQWPATLVQPVGSPLSLECTVEGTSNPNLYWYRQAAGRGLQLLFYSVGIGQISSEVPQNLSASRPQDRQFILSSKKLLLSDSGFYLCASSDMGHTFGSGTRLTVV.

The rearrangement links TRBV6-1 to TRBJ1-6; D remains unclear. Germline CDR1 and CDR2: MNHNS and SASEGT. The CDR3 sequence is 11 residues long. V was trimmed by 2 bases and J by 10 bases, leaving 3 bases between them. The CDR3 nucleotides read TGTGCCAGCAGTGAAATCTCACCCCTCCACTTT. Translation: CASSEISPLHF.

The chain is built from TRBV12-5 and TRBJ2-4, with TRBD1 matching over 9 bases. This CDR3 has 15 amino acids. Trimming at V came to 5 bases and at J to 9 bases, leaving 11 bases not matched to a gene. The germline CDR1 and CDR2 sequences are LGHNT and FRNRAP. CDR3 coding DNA: TGTGCTAGTGGTACTTTACAGGGGGCAATGGGCATTCAGTACTTC. This sequence encodes CASGTLQGAMGIQYF.

The chain has TRBV7-3 and TRBJ2-7; 8 nucleotides match TRBD1. J was trimmed by 4 bases and V by 2 bases; bases with no gene match: 7. Germline lookup yields CDR1 SGHTA and CDR2 FQGTGA. The CDR3 contains 15 residues. CDR3 amino acids: CASSLARQGIYEQYF. CDR3 nucleotides: TGTGCCAGCAGCTTAGCGCGACAGGGGATTTACGAGCAGTACTTC. Supplemented by reference TRBV7-3 and TRBJ2-7, the full variable domain reads GAGVSQTPSNKVTEKGKYVELRCDPISGHTALYWYRQSLGQGPEFLIYFQGTGAADDSGLPNDRFFAVRPEGSVSTLKIQRTERGDSAVYLCASSLARQGIYEQYFGPGTRLTVT.

The V gene is TRBV11-3, the J gene TRBJ2-1; 9 nucleotides line up with TRBD2. CDR1 is SGHNT and CDR2 is YENEEA in the germline V gene. Trimming removed 0 bases from V and 8 bases from J; junction bases left unmatched: 2. The CDR3 runs to 14 residues. CDR3: CASSLDSGSDEQFF. The CDR3 DNA is TGTGCCAGCAGCTTAGATAGCGGGAGTGATGAGCAGTTCTTC.